Listed here are 20 T cell receptor beta chains from one sample, sequenced in a study of CD8 T cells in ankylosing spondylitis. For these TCRs, the target antigens are not known. TCRdb ran MiXCR on the 5' RACE reads and lists one entry per CDR3 protein. The sample yields 750,000 to 850,000 distinct CDR3 sequences, around 11% seen once. Overall study results and limits: There was a TCR beta motif, made of roughly eight highly homologous variants, that appeared characteristic of ankylosing spondylitis blood.

The sample taken for sequencing was blood, either unsorted or a sorted T cell fraction (not recorded which). The receptors were sampled from a male donor with ankylosing spondylitis.

The chain joins TRBV6-2 or TRBV6-3 to TRBJ2-3; either TRBD1 or TRBD2 may supply D (5 bases each). V was trimmed by 1 base and J by 2 bases, leaving 10 bases between them. CDR3 length: 15 residues. Looked up from germline, CDR1 is MNHEY and CDR2 is SVGEGT. DNA for the CDR3: TGTGCCAGCAGTTACTTCTCGGGGACCACAGATACGCAGTATTTT. This gives the protein CASSYFSGTTDTQYF.

The CDR3, as DNA: TGTGCCAGCAGTTTCTCCGGGGAGAGTAGCAACACCATATATTTT. Protein sequence: CASSFSGESSNTIYF. This chain connects TRBV12-3 or TRBV12-4 to TRBJ1-3; no definite D call. This CDR3 is 15 amino acids long. V was cut by 3 bases and J by 7 bases, with 16 bases left in between.

This clonotype was observed a few times. CDR3 residues: CSAQGMNTEAFF. In nucleotides, the CDR3 is TGCAGTGCTCAGGGCATGAACACTGAAGCTTTCTTT. This chain joins TRBV20-1 and TRBJ1-1, with TRBD1 as a possible D gene (5 bases). CDR3 size: 12 residues. Germline V lookup: CDR1 DFQATT, CDR2 SNEGSKA (reference sequence). V was trimmed by 5 bases and J by 0 bases, leaving 7 bases between them.

This clonotype was picked up a small number of times. J is TRBJ1-2 and V is TRBV7-2; 7 nucleotides line up with TRBD1. This CDR3 region has 15 residues. Germline values: CDR1 SGHTA, CDR2 FQGNSA. Trimming took 1 base from V and 2 from J; bases not matched to a gene: 4. The CDR3 nucleotides read TGTGCCAGCAGCTTAGAGACGGGACAGAACTATGGCTACACCTTC. Translating it yields CASSLETGQNYGYTF.

This clonotype has more than one count but fewer than ten. The V call is TRBV6-5, the J call TRBJ2-4; unclear D gene. Trimming removed 0 bases at V and 0 bases at J, with 6 bases between. There are 15 residues in the CDR3. The V gene's germline CDR1 is MNHEY and CDR2 SVGAGI. The DNA of the CDR3 is TGTGCCAGCAGTTACTCTTACCCAGCCAAAAACATTCAGTACTTC. Its protein product is CASSYSYPAKNIQYF.

V usage is TRBV20-1 and J usage is TRBJ2-3; 9 bases line up with TRBD2. Trimming at V came to 5 bases and at J to 9 bases, leaving 3 bases not matched to a gene. CDR3 length equals 11 residues. The V gene's germline CDR1 is DFQATT and CDR2 SNEGSKA (reference sequence). Here the CDR3 reads CSAHSGGTQYF. The CDR3 DNA reads TGCAGTGCTCATAGCGGGGGCACGCAGTATTTT.

The chain joins TRBV6-4 to TRBJ2-2; no reliable D call. The CDR3 runs 14 residues. V was trimmed by 3 bases and J by 0 bases, leaving 5 bases between them. Germline lookup yields CDR1 MRHNA and CDR2 SNTAGT. CDR3 amino acids: CASSEQPNTGELFF. The CDR3 DNA reads TGTGCCAGCAGTGAACAACCGAACACCGGGGAGCTGTTTTTT.

This clonotype was found a few times. This chain joins TRBV20-1 and TRBJ2-7; no clear D gene. Trimming removed 7 bases at V and 1 base at J, with 5 bases between. Per germline, CDR1 DFQATT and CDR2 SNEGSKA (reference sequence). The length of the CDR3 is 10 residues. The CDR3 loop reads CSGNSYEQYF. Here the CDR3 DNA reads TGCAGTGGTAATTCCTACGAGCAGTACTTC.

The chain has TRBV5-1 and TRBJ1-1; a weak D match, TRBD1 (6 bases). The CDR3 has 16 amino acids. Trimming pared 0 bases from V and 4 bases from J, leaving 16 bases between. Germline V gene data show CDR1 as SGHRS and CDR2 as YFSETQ. DNA of the CDR3: TGCGCCAGCAGCTTGGTCACAGCCAGCAGGGGCACTGAAGCTTTCTTT. Translating gives CASSLVTASRGTEAFF.

This clonotype was counted many times. The junction departs from the called germline gene at one end, perhaps through a read error. This sequence joins TRBV5-1 and TRBJ1-2; tentatively, D is TRBD1 (6 bases). The germline V gene has CDR1 SGHRS and CDR2 YFSETQ. CDR3 length: 13 amino acids. The CDR3 spells CASSLTGLYGYTF. The CDR3 DNA is TGTGCCAGCAGCTTAACAGGGCTCTATGGCTACACCTTC.

The rearrangement uses TRBV9 and TRBJ2-2, with 8 bases matching TRBD1. The CDR3 totals 16 residues. With 2 bases clipped from V and 5 bases from J, the junction kept 8 bases outside the gene matches. The germline gives CDR1 SGDLS, CDR2 YYNGEE. Here the CDR3 DNA reads TGTGCCAGCAGCGTTGCGACAGGGGATGATACCGGGGAGCTGTTTTTT. Translating gives CASSVATGDDTGELFF.

CDR3 DNA sequence: TGCAGCGTTGCCCCGAGGGGTGGGACAGAGACCCAGTACTTC. This translates into CSVAPRGGTETQYF. The V and J genes are TRBV29-1 and TRBJ2-5; the D gene could be TRBD1 or TRBD2 (5 bases each). The CDR3 runs to 14 residues. Germline V lookup: CDR1 SQVTM, CDR2 ANQGSEA. V was shortened by 4 bases and J by 4 bases, with 16 bases between the two germline ends.

The genes are TRBV7-2 and TRBJ1-1; weak D call: TRBD1 (6 bases). The CDR3 loop spans 15 amino acids. CDR1 SGHTA and CDR2 FQGNSA come from the germline V gene. Trimming stripped 4 bases from V and 3 bases from J, with 15 bases between. The CDR3 DNA follows: TGTGCCAGCAGCTACTACAGGGCGGGGGACACTGAAGCTTTCTTT. Its translation is CASSYYRAGDTEAFF.

This clonotype was picked up a small number of times. This chain links TRBV20-1 with TRBJ2-5; 10 nucleotides line up with TRBD2. Trimming removed 1 base from V and 9 bases from J; junction bases left unmatched: 5. CDR3 length: 13 amino acids. The germline CDR1 and CDR2 sequences are DFQATT and SNEGSKA (reference sequence). CDR3: CSARASGGVAQYF. The CDR3 nucleotides are TGCAGTGCTAGAGCCAGCGGGGGGGTGGCCCAGTACTTC.

This clonotype was recorded many times. V usage is TRBV4-3 and J usage is TRBJ1-2; D gene ambiguous. This CDR3 spans 15 amino acids. CDR1 is LGHNA and CDR2 is YSLEER in the germline V gene. V shed 0 bases and J shed 1 base, with 9 bases lying between them. The DNA for the CDR3 is TGCGCCAGCAGCCAAGATCACAGTGTTAACTATGGCTACACCTTC. It is translated as CASSQDHSVNYGYTF.

This clonotype was counted between two and nine times. The CDR3 nucleotides read TGTGCCATCAGGAGGGTAGCGGGAACGGGGAGAAGAGATACGCAGTATTTT. Its translation is CAIRRVAGTGRRDTQYF. The genes are TRBV10-3 and TRBJ2-3; 8 bases agree with TRBD2. The CDR3 is 17 amino acids. CDR1 is ENHRY and CDR2 is SYGVKD in the germline V gene. V lost 6 bases, J lost 5 bases, and 16 bases stayed unmatched.

The CDR3 DNA follows: TGTGCCAGCAGCTTAGATCGTAACGGCCGCCGCTACGAGCAGTACTTC. Its protein is CASSLDRNGRRYEQYF. The chain uses TRBV7-2 and TRBJ2-7; D not certain. Trimming took 1 base from V and 3 from J, leaving 16 bases between them. This CDR3 has 16 amino acids. Germline values: CDR1 SGHTA, CDR2 FQGNSA.

This chain links TRBV28 with TRBJ2-3; tentative D call: TRBD2 (6 bases). CDR1 is MDHEN, CDR2 SYDVKM, per germline. This CDR3 is 14 amino acids long. V was clipped by 10 bases and J by 2 bases, with 16 bases between them. Written as DNA, the CDR3 is TGTGCCACCGGTGGCGGGGTCGTCACAGATACGCAGTATTTT. Its protein product is CATGGGVVTDTQYF.

This clonotype has only a few counts. The V gene is TRBV20-1, the J gene TRBJ1-6, with D perhaps matching TRBD1 (5 bases). CDR1 and CDR2 from the germline V gene are DFQATT and SNEGSKA (reference sequence). Deletions cut 1 base from V and 12 bases from J, with 16 bases between. CDR3 length equals 14 residues. The CDR3 DNA follows: TGCAGTGCTAGAGTAGGCGTGAGGGGACTACCCCTCCACTTT. This sequence encodes CSARVGVRGLPLHF.

V is TRBV28 and J is TRBJ2-5; 9 bases map to TRBD1. V lost 8 bases and J lost 5; bases outside the gene matches: 3. There are 12 residues in the CDR3. CDR1 MDHEN and CDR2 SYDVKM come from the germline V gene. The CDR3 spells CASWGQGETQYF. In DNA, the CDR3 is TGTGCCAGCTGGGGACAGGGTGAGACCCAGTACTTC.